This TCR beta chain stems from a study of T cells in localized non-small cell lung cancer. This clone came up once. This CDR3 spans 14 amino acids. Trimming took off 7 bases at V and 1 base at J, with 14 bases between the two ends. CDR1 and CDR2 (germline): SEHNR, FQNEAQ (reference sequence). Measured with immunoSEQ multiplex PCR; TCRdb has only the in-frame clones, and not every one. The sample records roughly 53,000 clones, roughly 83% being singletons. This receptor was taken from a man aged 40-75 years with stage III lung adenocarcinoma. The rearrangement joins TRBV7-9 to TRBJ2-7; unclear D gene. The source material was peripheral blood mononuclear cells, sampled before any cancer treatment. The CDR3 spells CASTGEAESYEQYF. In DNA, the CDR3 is TGTGCCAGCACAGGCGAGGCGGAATCCTACGAGCAGTACTTC.